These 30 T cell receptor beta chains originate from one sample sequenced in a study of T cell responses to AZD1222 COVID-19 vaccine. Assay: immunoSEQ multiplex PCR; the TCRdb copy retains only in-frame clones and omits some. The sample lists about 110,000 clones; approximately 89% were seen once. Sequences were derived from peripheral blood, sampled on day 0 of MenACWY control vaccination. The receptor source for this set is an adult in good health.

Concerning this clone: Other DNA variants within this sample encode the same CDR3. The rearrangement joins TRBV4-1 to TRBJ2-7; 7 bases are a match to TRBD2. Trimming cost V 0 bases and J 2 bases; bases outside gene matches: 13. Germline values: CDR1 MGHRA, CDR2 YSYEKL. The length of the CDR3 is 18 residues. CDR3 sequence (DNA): TGCGCCAGCAGCCAAGAAGGTTCCTTGGCGGGGGAAACCTACGAGCAGTACTTC. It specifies CASSQEGSLAGETYEQYF.

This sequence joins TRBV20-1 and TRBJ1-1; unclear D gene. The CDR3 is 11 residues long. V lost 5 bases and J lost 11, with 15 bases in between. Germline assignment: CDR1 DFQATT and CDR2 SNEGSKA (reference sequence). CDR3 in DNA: TGCAGTGCTGCGGCAGACGGCGCGGCTTTCTTT. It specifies CSAAADGAAFF.

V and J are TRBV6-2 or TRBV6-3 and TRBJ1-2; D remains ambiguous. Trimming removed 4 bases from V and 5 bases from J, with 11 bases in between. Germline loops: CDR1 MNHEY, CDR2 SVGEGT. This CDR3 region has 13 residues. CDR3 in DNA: TGTGCCAGCAGTTCGGGCCTGATTTATGGCTACACCTTC. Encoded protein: CASSSGLIYGYTF.

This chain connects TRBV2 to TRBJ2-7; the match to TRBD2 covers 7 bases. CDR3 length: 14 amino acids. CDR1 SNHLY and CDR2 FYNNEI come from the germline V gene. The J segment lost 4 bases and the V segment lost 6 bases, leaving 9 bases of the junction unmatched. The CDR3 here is CASSPGRGSYEQYF. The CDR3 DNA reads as TGTGCCAGCAGCCCGGGGAGGGGTAGTTACGAGCAGTACTTC.

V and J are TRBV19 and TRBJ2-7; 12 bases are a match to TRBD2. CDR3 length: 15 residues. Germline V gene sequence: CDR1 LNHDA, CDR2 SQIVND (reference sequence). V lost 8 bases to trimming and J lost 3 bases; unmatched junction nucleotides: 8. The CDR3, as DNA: TGTGCCAGTTCGGCGGGACTAGCGGGTCGCTACGAGCAGTACTTC. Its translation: CASSAGLAGRYEQYF.

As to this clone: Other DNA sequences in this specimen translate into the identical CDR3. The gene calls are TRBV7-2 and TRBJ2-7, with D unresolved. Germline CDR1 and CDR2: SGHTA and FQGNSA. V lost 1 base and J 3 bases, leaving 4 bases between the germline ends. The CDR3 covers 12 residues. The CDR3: CASSLGSYEQYF. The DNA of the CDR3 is TGTGCCAGCAGCTTAGGAAGCTACGAGCAGTACTTC.

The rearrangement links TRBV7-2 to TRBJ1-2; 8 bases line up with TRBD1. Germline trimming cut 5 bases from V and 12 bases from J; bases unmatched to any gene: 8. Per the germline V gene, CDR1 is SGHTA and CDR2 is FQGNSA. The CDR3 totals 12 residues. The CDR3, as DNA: TGTGCCAGCAGCCCGGGGACAGGAGGAAACACCTTC. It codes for CASSPGTGGNTF.

The CDR3 nucleotides are TGTGCCTGGATGAGGGGACCATATAGCAATCAGCCCCAGCATTTT. Translation gives CAWMRGPYSNQPQHF. The V gene is TRBV30, the J gene TRBJ1-5; D is perhaps TRBD1 (5 bases). Germline lookup yields CDR1 GTSNPN and CDR2 SVGIG (reference sequence). Trimming left V 4 bases short and J 0 bases short, with 13 bases between. The CDR3 spans 15 residues.

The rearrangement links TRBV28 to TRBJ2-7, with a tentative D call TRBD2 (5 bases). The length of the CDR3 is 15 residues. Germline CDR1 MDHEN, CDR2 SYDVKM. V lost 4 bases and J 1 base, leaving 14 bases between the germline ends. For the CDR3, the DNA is TGTGCCAGCAGTTCCACTGGGGAGACTTCCTACGAGCAGTACTTC. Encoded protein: CASSSTGETSYEQYF.

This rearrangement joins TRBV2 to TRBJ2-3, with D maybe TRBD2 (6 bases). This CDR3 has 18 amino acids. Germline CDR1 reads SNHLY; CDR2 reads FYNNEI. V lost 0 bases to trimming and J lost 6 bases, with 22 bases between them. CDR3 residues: CASSEAQRGGSLRDTQYF. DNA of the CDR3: TGTGCCAGCAGTGAAGCGCAGAGAGGAGGGTCTCTCCGGGATACGCAGTATTTT.

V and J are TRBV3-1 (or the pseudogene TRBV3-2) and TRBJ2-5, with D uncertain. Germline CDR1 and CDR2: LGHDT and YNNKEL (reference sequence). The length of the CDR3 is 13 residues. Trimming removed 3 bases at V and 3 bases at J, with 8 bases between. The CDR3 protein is CASSQGREETQYF. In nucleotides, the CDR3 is TGTGCCAGCAGCCAGGGTCGGGAAGAGACCCAGTACTTC.

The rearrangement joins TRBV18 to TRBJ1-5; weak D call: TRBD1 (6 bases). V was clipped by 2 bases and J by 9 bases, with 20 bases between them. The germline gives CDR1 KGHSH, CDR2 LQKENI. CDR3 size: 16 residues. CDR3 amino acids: CASSPKVDRRHRPQHF. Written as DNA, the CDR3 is TGTGCCAGCTCACCAAAAGTCGACAGGCGACATAGGCCCCAGCATTTT. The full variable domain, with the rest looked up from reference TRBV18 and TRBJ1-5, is NAGVMQNPRHLVRRRGQEARLRCSPMKGHSHVYWYRQLPEEGLKFMVYLQKENIIDESGMPKERFSAEFPKEGPSILRIQQVVRGDSAAYFCASSPKVDRRHRPQHFGDGTRLSIL.

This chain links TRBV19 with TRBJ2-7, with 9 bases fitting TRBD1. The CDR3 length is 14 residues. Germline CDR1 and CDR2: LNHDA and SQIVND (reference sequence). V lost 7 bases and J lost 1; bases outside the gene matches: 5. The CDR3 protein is CASTPGTGSYEQYF. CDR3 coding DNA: TGTGCCAGTACCCCCGGGACAGGGTCCTACGAGCAGTACTTC.

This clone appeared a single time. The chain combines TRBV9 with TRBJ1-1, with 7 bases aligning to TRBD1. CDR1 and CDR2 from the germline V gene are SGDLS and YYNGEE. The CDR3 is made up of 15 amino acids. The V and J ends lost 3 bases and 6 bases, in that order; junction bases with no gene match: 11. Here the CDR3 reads CASSGSGGIGSEAFF. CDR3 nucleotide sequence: TGTGCCAGCAGCGGCTCAGGGGGAATAGGTTCTGAAGCTTTCTTT.

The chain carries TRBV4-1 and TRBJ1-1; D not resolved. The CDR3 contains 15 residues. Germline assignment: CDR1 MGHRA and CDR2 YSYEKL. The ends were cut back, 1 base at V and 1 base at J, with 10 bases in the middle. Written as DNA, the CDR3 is TGCGCCAGCAGCCAAGCCGCCAGTCAGAACACTGAAGCTTTCTTT. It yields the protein CASSQAASQNTEAFF.

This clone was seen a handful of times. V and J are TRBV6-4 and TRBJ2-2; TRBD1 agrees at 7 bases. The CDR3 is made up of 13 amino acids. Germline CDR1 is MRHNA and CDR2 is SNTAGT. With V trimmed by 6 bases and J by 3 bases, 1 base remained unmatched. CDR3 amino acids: CASSGQDTGELFF. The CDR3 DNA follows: TGTGCCAGCAGCGGACAGGACACCGGGGAGCTGTTTTTT.

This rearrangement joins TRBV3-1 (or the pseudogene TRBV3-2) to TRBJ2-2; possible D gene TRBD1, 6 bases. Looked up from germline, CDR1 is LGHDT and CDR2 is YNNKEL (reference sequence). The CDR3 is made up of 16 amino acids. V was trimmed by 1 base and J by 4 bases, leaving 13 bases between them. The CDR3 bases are TGTGCCAGCAGCCAAGGGCAGGGGCCACGCACCGGGGAGCTGTTTTTT. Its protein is CASSQGQGPRTGELFF.

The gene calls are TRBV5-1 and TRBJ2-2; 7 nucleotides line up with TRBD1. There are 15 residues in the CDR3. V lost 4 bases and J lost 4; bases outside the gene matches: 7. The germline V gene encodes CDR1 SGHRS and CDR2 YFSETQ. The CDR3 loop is CASSTDRSVTGELFF. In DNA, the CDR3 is TGCGCCAGCAGCACGGACAGGTCGGTCACCGGGGAGCTGTTTTTT.

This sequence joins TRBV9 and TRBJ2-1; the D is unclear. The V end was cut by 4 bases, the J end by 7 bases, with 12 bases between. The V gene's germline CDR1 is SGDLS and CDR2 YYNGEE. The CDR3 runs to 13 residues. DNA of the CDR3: TGTGCCAGCAGCCCCCAACCTGTGAATGAGCAGTTCTTC. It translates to CASSPQPVNEQFF.

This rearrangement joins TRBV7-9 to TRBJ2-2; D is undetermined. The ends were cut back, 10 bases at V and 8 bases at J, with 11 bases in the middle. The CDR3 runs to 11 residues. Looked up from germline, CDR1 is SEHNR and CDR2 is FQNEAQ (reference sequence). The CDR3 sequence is CATHKAGELFF. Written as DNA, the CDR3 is TGTGCCACCCATAAAGCGGGGGAGCTGTTTTTT.

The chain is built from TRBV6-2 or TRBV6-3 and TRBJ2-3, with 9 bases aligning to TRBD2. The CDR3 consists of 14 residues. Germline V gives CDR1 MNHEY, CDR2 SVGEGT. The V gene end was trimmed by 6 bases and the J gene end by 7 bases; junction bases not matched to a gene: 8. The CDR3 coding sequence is TGTGCCAGCAGCGGGACTAGCTTTTCTAATACGCAGTATTTT. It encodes CASSGTSFSNTQYF.

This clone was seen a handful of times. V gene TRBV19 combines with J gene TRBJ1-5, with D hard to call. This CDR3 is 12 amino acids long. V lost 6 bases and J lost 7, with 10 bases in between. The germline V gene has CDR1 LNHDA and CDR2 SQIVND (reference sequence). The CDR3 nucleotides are TGTGCCAGTAGCCGACCGTACCAGCCCCAGCATTTT. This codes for CASSRPYQPQHF.

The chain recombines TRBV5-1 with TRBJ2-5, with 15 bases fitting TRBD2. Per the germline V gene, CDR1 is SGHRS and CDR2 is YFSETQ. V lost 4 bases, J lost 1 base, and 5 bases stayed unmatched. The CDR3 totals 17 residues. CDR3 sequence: CASSTRTSGGVQETQYF. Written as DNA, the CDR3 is TGCGCCAGCAGCACGCGGACTAGCGGGGGGGTCCAAGAGACCCAGTACTTC.

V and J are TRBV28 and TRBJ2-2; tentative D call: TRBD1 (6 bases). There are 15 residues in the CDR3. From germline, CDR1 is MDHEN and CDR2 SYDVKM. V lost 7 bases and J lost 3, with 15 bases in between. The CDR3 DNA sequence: TGTGCCAGCAATTCACACAGGGAAGACACCGGGGAGCTGTTTTTT. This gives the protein CASNSHREDTGELFF.

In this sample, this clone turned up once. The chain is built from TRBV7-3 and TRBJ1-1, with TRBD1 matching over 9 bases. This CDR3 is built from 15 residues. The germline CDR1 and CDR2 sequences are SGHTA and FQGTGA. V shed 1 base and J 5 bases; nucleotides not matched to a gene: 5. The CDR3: CASSLMGDRVTEAFF. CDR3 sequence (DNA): TGTGCCAGCAGCTTAATGGGGGACAGGGTGACTGAAGCTTTCTTT.

CDR3 in DNA: TGTGCCAGCTCACCAGCGGGACAGGGGGGGGTGCAGTACTTC. This translates into CASSPAGQGGVQYF. This sequence joins TRBV18 and TRBJ2-7; 11 bases fit TRBD1. This CDR3 comprises 14 residues. Germline V CDR1 and CDR2: KGHSH, LQKENI. J lost 9 bases, V lost 2 bases, and 6 bases had no gene match.

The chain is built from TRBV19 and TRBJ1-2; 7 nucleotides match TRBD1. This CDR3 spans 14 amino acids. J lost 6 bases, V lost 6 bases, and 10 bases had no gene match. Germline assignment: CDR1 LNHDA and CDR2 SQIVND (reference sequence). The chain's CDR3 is CASRIVGQVNGYTF. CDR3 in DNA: TGTGCCAGTAGAATCGTCGGACAGGTCAATGGCTACACCTTC.

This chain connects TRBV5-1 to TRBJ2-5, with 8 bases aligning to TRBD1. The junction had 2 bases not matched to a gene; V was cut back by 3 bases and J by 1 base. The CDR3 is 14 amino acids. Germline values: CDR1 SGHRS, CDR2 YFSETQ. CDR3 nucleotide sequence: TGCGCCAGCAGCTCCCAGGGGGCCCAAGAGACCCAGTACTTC. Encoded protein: CASSSQGAQETQYF.

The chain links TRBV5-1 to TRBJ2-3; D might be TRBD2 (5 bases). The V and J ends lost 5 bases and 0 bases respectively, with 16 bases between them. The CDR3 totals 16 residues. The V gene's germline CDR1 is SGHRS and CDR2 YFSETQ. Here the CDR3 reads CASRSVWRPSTDTQYF. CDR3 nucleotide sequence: TGCGCCAGCAGGTCCGTCTGGAGGCCAAGCACAGATACGCAGTATTTT.

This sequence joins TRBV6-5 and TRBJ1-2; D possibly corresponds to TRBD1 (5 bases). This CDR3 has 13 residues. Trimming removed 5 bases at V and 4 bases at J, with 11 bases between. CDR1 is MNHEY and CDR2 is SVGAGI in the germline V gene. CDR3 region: CASSRRASYGYTF. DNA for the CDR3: TGTGCCAGCAGTCGCAGGGCAAGCTATGGCTACACCTTC.